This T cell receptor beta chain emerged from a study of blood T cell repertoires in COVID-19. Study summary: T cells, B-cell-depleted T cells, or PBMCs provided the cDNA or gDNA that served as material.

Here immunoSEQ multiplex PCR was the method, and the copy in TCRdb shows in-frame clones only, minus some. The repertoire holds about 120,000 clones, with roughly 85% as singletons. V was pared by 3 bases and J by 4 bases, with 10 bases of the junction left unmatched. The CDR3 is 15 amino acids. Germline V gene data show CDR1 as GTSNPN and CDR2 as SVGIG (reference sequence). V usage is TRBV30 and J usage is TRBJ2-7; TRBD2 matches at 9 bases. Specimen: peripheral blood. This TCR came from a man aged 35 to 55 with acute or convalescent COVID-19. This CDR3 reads CAWRRGWTSAYEQYF. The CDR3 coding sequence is TGTGCCTGGAGGCGGGGGTGGACTAGCGCATACGAGCAGTACTTC. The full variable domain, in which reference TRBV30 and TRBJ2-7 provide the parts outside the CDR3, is SQTIHQWPATLVQPVGSPLSLECTVEGTSNPNLYWYRQAAGRGLQLLFYSVGIGQISSEVPQNLSASRPQDRQFILSSKKLLLSDSGFYLCAWRRGWTSAYEQYFGPGTRLTVT.